This T cell receptor beta chain appears in the sequencing data of a study of blood T cell repertoires in COVID-19 (dated by TCRdb to between 2020 and 2021). The study in broad terms: Collaborator samples came from the United States, Italy and Spain and covered acute and convalescent phases of COVID-19. The material from the prospective study consisted of cDNA or gDNA derived from T cells, B-cell-depleted T cells, or PBMCs. Subjects who had been exposed to COVID-19, were actively infected with it, or had recovered from it provided the deeply sampled blood TCRbeta repertoires that made up the dataset. The repertoires were made available in a free public database intended to serve as a resource for research on the immune response to SARS-CoV-2. The samples were drawn from the first 160 participants of the ongoing ImmuneRACE study and from 950 to 1,500 subjects provided by 6 global collaborators. Nearly every sample came with metadata listing a de-identified subject ID, COVID-19 status, age in years and sex. Where available, HLA class I and class II types were taken from metadata supplied by the sample provider and were not determined by assay-based typing. General study outcomes and caveats: Clinical and demographic metadata were provided uncurated, with the amount varying by source and participant.

TCRbeta CDR3 regions were amplified from genomic DNA using the immunoSEQ Assay, a bias-controlled multiplex PCR. On the study's bioinformatics: The number of nucleated cells in each sample was estimated from the amplification of reference gene primers within the assay. Sequence reads were collapsed and filtered to measure the absolute abundance of every unique TCRbeta CDR3 rearrangement. For each sample, productive Simpson clonality was calculated as the square root of Simpson's diversity index across productive rearrangements. Held by TCRdb, this immuneACCESS table contains in-frame sequences only and omits some clones. Under half of the omission traces to an unresolved V gene where checked; the cause of the rest is unknown. Clone size and V and J calls were adopted from that table, with D and trimming inferred from the DNA. The sample table lists about 110,000 clones, under 75% of them with a count of one. Roughly 6% of the sample goes to the ten largest clones.

Collaborating institutions collected whole blood in K2EDTA tubes following their own protocols. Collaborator samples were shipped for TCRbeta analysis as frozen whole blood, isolated PBMCs, or DNA extracted from either sample type. CDR1 and CDR2, per the germline V gene, are KGHSH and LQKENI. Inclusive of the bounding cysteine and phenylalanine, the CDR3 is 15 residues long. Kept here is only the CDR3 DNA, which spans 45 bases and is read in frame from base 1. Trimming takes 7 bases off V and 1 base off J; junction bases not matched to a gene: 9. This clone showed up just once. The antigen it binds to is not known. Base qualities were left out, and no much larger clone turns up one base away.

This TCR was sampled from a man older than 75 with acute or convalescent COVID-19. The chain joins TRBV18 to TRBJ1-1; TRBD1 fits 7 bases in the junction. The sample taken for sequencing was peripheral blood. The sequenced DNA is TGTGCCAGCTTAGCCTCCGGGACAGAGAACACTGAAGCTTTCTTT. Translated, it gives CASLASGTENTEAFF.